Described below is a single TCR beta chain sequence and its context. TCRdb's copy holds only in-frame clones and misses some; the assay was immunoSEQ multiplex PCR. The sample lists fewer than 800,000 clones; 92% were seen once. The data are from a study of shared clonotypes between healthy human individuals. CD45RO-negative CD8 cells positively selected for CCR7 made up the naive population, which excluded terminally differentiated effector memory CD45RA+ cells. The junction had 5 bases not matched to a gene; V was cut back by 4 bases and J by 3 bases. CDR1 and CDR2 from the germline V gene are SNHLY and FYNNEI. This CDR3 has 15 amino acids.

The sequencing sample was made of naive CD8+ T cells sorted from blood. This TCR derives from a man younger than 45 in good health. The J gene is TRBJ2-2, the V gene TRBV2, with TRBD1 matching 7 bases. CDR3: CASSVQGLYTGELFF. CDR3 in DNA: TGTGCCAGCAGTGTACAGGGGCTGTACACCGGGGAGCTGTTTTTT. The full variable domain, in which reference TRBV2 and TRBJ2-2 provide the parts outside the CDR3, is EPEVTQTPSHQVTQMGQEVILRCVPISNHLYFYWYRQILGQKVEFLVSFYNNEISEKSEIFDDQFSVERPDGSNFTLKIRSTKLEDSAMYFCASSVQGLYTGELFFGEGSRLTVL.